These 27 T cell receptor beta chains originate from one sample sequenced in a study of blood T cell repertoires in COVID-19. Profiling relied on immunoSEQ multiplex PCR, and the TCRdb table lists in-frame clones only, not all of them. The sample lists some 150,000 clones; 75% to 90% were seen once. Input material: peripheral blood. All receptors come from a man in his sixties with active or convalescent COVID-19.

The sample holds a few counts of this clone. The chain recombines TRBV6-2 or TRBV6-3 with TRBJ2-6; 8 bases fit TRBD1. The CDR3 runs to 15 residues. Trimming at V came to 5 bases and at J to 2 bases, leaving 2 bases not matched to a gene. Germline V CDR1 and CDR2: MNHEY, SVGEGT. The CDR3 DNA reads as TGTGCCAGCAGTGACAGGGGCGCTGGGGCCAACGTCCTGACTTTC. Amino acids: CASSDRGAGANVLTF.

J is TRBJ1-1 and V is TRBV27; TRBD1 might be the D (5 bases). Germline values: CDR1 MNHEY, CDR2 SMNVEV (reference sequence). This CDR3 spans 18 amino acids. The V end lost 2 bases, the J end lost 5 bases, and 24 bases lay between the germline ends. The CDR3 DNA reads as TGTGCCAGCAGTTTAGATTTCCCCCGGGGAGGGACGGGGACTGAAGCTTTCTTT. Translated: CASSLDFPRGGTGTEAFF.

This clone was found once. The V and J genes are TRBV6-5 and TRBJ2-7, with a possible D match to TRBD1 (5 bases). V lost 8 bases to trimming and J lost 5 bases, with 13 bases between them. Looked up from germline, CDR1 is MNHEY and CDR2 is SVGAGI. The CDR3 is 12 amino acids. The CDR3 region is CASVRGWHEQYF. CDR3 in DNA: TGTGCCAGCGTTAGGGGTTGGCACGAGCAGTACTTC.

The chain has TRBV7-9 and TRBJ2-5; 9 bases line up with TRBD1. The J segment lost 5 bases and the V segment lost 4 bases, leaving 5 bases of the junction unmatched. The length of the CDR3 is 14 residues. The germline gives CDR1 SEHNR, CDR2 FQNEAQ (reference sequence). CDR3 amino acids: CASSYRGRGETQYF. CDR3 DNA: TGTGCCAGCAGCTACAGGGGGCGCGGGGAGACCCAGTACTTC.

The chain recombines TRBV6-5 with TRBJ2-7; D possibly corresponds to TRBD2 (5 bases). CDR1 MNHEY and CDR2 SVGAGI come from the germline V gene. V was trimmed by 5 bases and J by 3 bases, leaving 11 bases between them. The CDR3 extends over 13 amino acids. DNA of the CDR3: TGTGCCAGCAGTCCCCCCGGGGTCTACGAGCAGTACTTC. The encoded protein is CASSPPGVYEQYF.

This clone came up once. The rearrangement links TRBV6-5 to TRBJ2-4; a possible D gene is TRBD1 (5 bases). There are 13 residues in the CDR3. Trimming pared 5 bases from V and 1 base from J, leaving 6 bases between. Germline loops: CDR1 MNHEY, CDR2 SVGAGI. CDR3 sequence (DNA): TGTGCCAGCAGTCGACAGGCCAAAAACATTCAGTACTTC. It encodes CASSRQAKNIQYF.

V and J are TRBV7-2 and TRBJ2-1, with TRBD2 matching 11 bases. The germline V gene has CDR1 SGHTA and CDR2 FQGNSA. V lost 5 bases to trimming and J lost 3 bases; unmatched junction nucleotides: 9. This CDR3 has 17 residues. The CDR3 bases are TGTGCCAGCAGCCTACAAACCGGGACTAGCGGCTACAATGAGCAGTTCTTC. It is translated as CASSLQTGTSGYNEQFF.

This chain uses TRBV24-1 with TRBJ1-4; 9 bases align to TRBD1. The CDR3 has 16 residues. Germline lookup yields CDR1 KGHDR and CDR2 SFDVKD. The V segment lost 1 base and the J segment 4 bases; nucleotides outside the gene matches: 3. The CDR3: CATSDLPGQGNEKLFF. The CDR3 DNA reads TGTGCCACCAGTGATTTACCGGGACAGGGTAATGAAAAACTGTTTTTT.

The chain couples TRBV24-1 to TRBJ2-2; D unresolved. CDR1 is KGHDR and CDR2 is SFDVKD in the germline V gene. With 3 bases removed from V and 4 bases from J, the gap between germline ends came to 5 bases. CDR3 size: 13 residues. DNA for the CDR3: TGTGCCACCAGTGATATGAGCACCGGGGAGCTGTTTTTT. This translates into CATSDMSTGELFF.

This chain connects TRBV5-1 to TRBJ2-3; TRBD2 might be the D (7 bases). Germline CDR1 reads SGHRS; CDR2 reads YFSETQ. This CDR3 contains 14 residues. The ends were cut back, 6 bases at V and 4 bases at J, with 15 bases in the middle. CDR3 residues: CASKEQGGADTQYF. The CDR3 nucleotides read TGCGCCAGCAAGGAACAGGGAGGGGCAGATACGCAGTATTTT. The whole variable domain, filled in from reference TRBV5-1 and TRBJ2-3, reads KAGVTQTPRYLIKTRGQQVTLSCSPISGHRSVSWYQQTPGQGLQFLFEYFSETQRNKGNFPGRFSGRQFSNSRSEMNVSTLELGDSALYLCASKEQGGADTQYFGPGTRLTVL.

In its sample, this clone was seen once. The chain carries TRBV19 and TRBJ1-2; D ambiguous. CDR1 is LNHDA and CDR2 is SQIVND in the germline V gene (reference sequence). With 0 bases removed from V and 4 bases from J, the gap between germline ends came to 12 bases. This CDR3 spans 15 amino acids. As DNA, the CDR3 is TGTGCCAGTAGTATAGATTCTTCGGAGATCTATGGCTACACCTTC. This sequence encodes CASSIDSSEIYGYTF.

J is TRBJ2-1 and V is TRBV28; 9 bases match TRBD2. The germline gives CDR1 MDHEN, CDR2 SYDVKM. The CDR3 totals 16 residues. The J segment lost 4 bases and the V segment lost 4 bases, leaving 8 bases of the junction unmatched. CDR3 bases: TGTGCCAGCAGTTCCCCTGGGCTAGCGGGGTACAATGAGCAGTTCTTC. Encoded protein: CASSSPGLAGYNEQFF. The full variable domain, rest sourced from reference TRBV28 and TRBJ2-1, is DVKVTQSSRYLVKRTGEKVFLECVQDMDHENMFWYRQDPGLGLRLIYFSYDVKMKEKGDIPEGYSVSREKKERFSLILESASTNQTSMYLCASSSPGLAGYNEQFFGPGTRLTVL.

This chain uses TRBV25-1 with TRBJ2-2; D gene uncertain. CDR3 length: 15 amino acids. V lost 3 bases and J lost 7, with 15 bases in between. Germline V CDR1 and CDR2: MGHDK, SYGVNS. Here the CDR3 DNA reads TGTGCCAGCAGTGATGAGACACTGATGCTCGGGGAGCTGTTTTTT. The encoded protein is CASSDETLMLGELFF.

The J gene is TRBJ2-3, the V gene TRBV7-9; no reliable D call. V was shortened by 5 bases and J by 2 bases, with 8 bases between the two germline ends. This CDR3 contains 13 residues. In germline, CDR1 is SEHNR, CDR2 FQNEAQ (reference sequence). CDR3 amino acids: CASSATTTDTQYF. The CDR3 DNA sequence: TGTGCCAGCAGCGCCACTACCACAGATACGCAGTATTTT.

The sample holds one count of this clone. The J gene is TRBJ1-1, the V gene TRBV28; maybe TRBD1 (5 bases). The CDR3 covers 13 residues. In germline, CDR1 is MDHEN, CDR2 SYDVKM. V was clipped by 6 bases and J by 0 bases, with 8 bases between them. The CDR3 reads CASSQTVNTEAFF. The CDR3 bases are TGTGCCAGCAGCCAGACAGTGAACACTGAAGCTTTCTTT. Complete variable domain (other parts from reference TRBV28 and TRBJ1-1): DVKVTQSSRYLVKRTGEKVFLECVQDMDHENMFWYRQDPGLGLRLIYFSYDVKMKEKGDIPEGYSVSREKKERFSLILESASTNQTSMYLCASSQTVNTEAFFGQGTRLTVV.

This chain uses TRBV6-2 or TRBV6-3 with TRBJ2-1, with a tentative D call TRBD1 (5 bases). V lost 5 bases and J lost 0, with 8 bases in between. The CDR3 sequence is 14 residues long. Germline CDR1 reads MNHEY; CDR2 reads SVGEGT. The CDR3 sequence is CASSRQSSYNEQFF. The CDR3 nucleotides read TGTGCCAGCAGTCGACAGAGCTCCTACAATGAGCAGTTCTTC.

The chain uses TRBV6-4 and TRBJ2-1, with 7 nucleotides matching TRBD2. The CDR3 extends over 15 amino acids. The V gene end was trimmed by 3 bases and the J gene end by 12 bases; junction bases not matched to a gene: 14. From germline, CDR1 is MRHNA and CDR2 SNTAGT. The CDR3 sequence is CASSEGASGASAQFF. The CDR3 DNA follows: TGTGCCAGCAGTGAGGGAGCCAGCGGGGCCTCGGCGCAGTTCTTC.

The J gene is TRBJ1-5, the V gene TRBV7-2, with a possible D match to TRBD1 (5 bases). V lost 5 bases and J lost 6, with 11 bases in between. The CDR3 is made up of 13 amino acids. Germline values: CDR1 SGHTA, CDR2 FQGNSA. The CDR3 coding sequence is TGTGCCAGCAGCCTGGGGGGACGTCAGCCCCAGCATTTT. Amino acids: CASSLGGRQPQHF.

V gene TRBV2 combines with J gene TRBJ1-3; D gene ambiguous. The CDR3 contains 14 residues. The germline V and J ends were trimmed by 1 base and 4 bases, with 8 bases remaining between them. CDR1 and CDR2 from the germline V gene are SNHLY and FYNNEI. In DNA form, the CDR3 reads TGTGCCAGCAGTGAAGACCCAGTAGGAAACACCATATATTTT. This translates into CASSEDPVGNTIYF.

This clone showed up just once. The chain carries TRBV18 and TRBJ2-1, with D unclear. The CDR3 has 12 residues. Trimming pared 2 bases from V and 10 bases from J, leaving 9 bases between. In germline, CDR1 is KGHSH, CDR2 LQKENI. This chain's CDR3 is CASSPLAEEQFF. The CDR3 region has the DNA TGTGCCAGCTCACCATTAGCAGAGGAGCAGTTCTTC.

The chain uses TRBV5-1 and TRBJ2-7; no definite D call. This CDR3 comprises 14 residues. V was clipped by 0 bases and J by 1 base, with 8 bases between them. The germline V gene has CDR1 SGHRS and CDR2 YFSETQ. CDR3 sequence: CASSLDSLSYEQYF. The CDR3 coding sequence is TGCGCCAGCAGCTTGGACAGTTTATCCTACGAGCAGTACTTC.

This clone was seen a few times. The chain employs TRBV2 and TRBJ1-2; D unclear. The CDR3 sequence is 13 residues long. Germline V gene lookup returns CDR1 SNHLY and CDR2 FYNNEI. V gave up 7 bases and J gave up 2 bases, with 11 bases separating them. The CDR3 reads CASNLQPNYGYTF. The CDR3 DNA sequence: TGTGCCAGCAACTTACAGCCGAACTATGGCTACACCTTC.

This chain connects TRBV30 to TRBJ1-1; TRBD1 is a possible D gene (6 bases). This CDR3 region has 13 residues. Germline V gene data show CDR1 as GTSNPN and CDR2 as SVGIG (reference sequence). Trimming left V 0 bases short and J 6 bases short, with 11 bases between. This CDR3 is CAWSVLGGAEAFF. The CDR3 region has the DNA TGTGCCTGGAGTGTACTAGGGGGAGCTGAAGCTTTCTTT.

This chain uses TRBV27 with TRBJ2-1, with 8 positions matching TRBD2. The length of the CDR3 is 16 residues. Trimming took 6 bases from V and 5 from J; bases not matched to a gene: 12. CDR1 and CDR2 (germline): MNHEY, SMNVEV (reference sequence). CDR3 residues: CASRRDGTSVHNEQFF. The CDR3 nucleotides are TGTGCCAGCAGGCGGGACGGGACTAGTGTCCACAATGAGCAGTTCTTC.

The chain has TRBV7-3 and TRBJ2-1, with D maybe TRBD1 (5 bases). The germline gives CDR1 SGHTA, CDR2 FQGTGA. There are 15 residues in the CDR3. The V gene lost 0 bases and the J gene lost 5 bases, with 11 bases spanning the gap. The CDR3 DNA sequence: TGTGCCAGCAGCTTAACGAGACAGTTAAACAATGAGCAGTTCTTC. Residues: CASSLTRQLNNEQFF.

CDR3 sequence reads: CASSYTSVDTQYF. CDR3 DNA sequence: TGTGCCAGCAGTTACACTAGCGTAGATACGCAGTATTTT. The chain recombines TRBV7-2 with TRBJ2-3, with 7 bases matching TRBD2. The germline V gene has CDR1 SGHTA and CDR2 FQGNSA. This CDR3 is built from 13 residues. J gave up 5 bases and V 6 bases, and 5 bases lay outside the gene matches.

The V call is TRBV4-2, the J call TRBJ1-1, with TRBD1 matching over 11 bases. From germline, CDR1 is LGHNA and CDR2 YNFKEQ. CDR3 size: 18 residues. The V gene end was trimmed by 4 bases and the J gene end by 0 bases; junction bases not matched to a gene: 10. The chain's CDR3 is CASSPSDRGRWMNTEAFF. CDR3 DNA: TGTGCCAGCAGCCCCTCGGACAGGGGGCGATGGATGAACACTGAAGCTTTCTTT.